These 30 T cell receptor beta chains were all obtained from the same sample, sequenced in a study of T cells after yellow fever vaccination. TCRdb reanalysed the 5' RACE reads using MiXCR and keeps one entry per CDR3 protein. The sample consists of fewer than 400,000 distinct CDR3 sequences, around 6.4% of them appearing once. Sample: PBMCs, taken 5 days after the yellow fever booster vaccination. These receptors were collected from a man aged 30 to 39 who received the YFV17D yellow fever vaccine.

The table lists this clonotype with many counts. The chain joins TRBV28 to TRBJ2-4, with D possibly being TRBD2 (7 bases). Germline V CDR1 and CDR2: MDHEN, SYDVKM. This CDR3 has 15 residues. The V end was cut by 2 bases, the J end by 7 bases, with 15 bases between. CDR3 in amino acids: CASSLAIAGANIQYF. The CDR3 region has the DNA TGTGCCAGCAGTTTAGCCATCGCGGGGGCTAACATTCAGTACTTC. Based on the CDR3 plus reference TRBV28 and TRBJ2-4, the full variable domain is DVKVTQSSRYLVKRTGEKVFLECVQDMDHENMFWYRQDPGLGLRLIYFSYDVKMKEKGDIPEGYSVSREKKERFSLILESASTNQTSMYLCASSLAIAGANIQYFGAGTRLSVL.

This clonotype came up many times. The CDR3 DNA sequence: TGTGCCAGCAGCCTGACAGGGACGGACACTGAAGCTTTCTTT. Its protein is CASSLTGTDTEAFF. V gene TRBV7-2 combines with J gene TRBJ1-1; 7 bases are shared with TRBD1. The V gene's germline CDR1 is SGHTA and CDR2 FQGNSA. Trimming removed 5 bases from V and 3 bases from J; junction bases left unmatched: 6. This CDR3 spans 14 amino acids.

This CDR3 is CASSERGWGLAGSSYNEQFF. CDR3 sequence (DNA): TGTGCCAGCAGCGAAAGGGGCTGGGGACTAGCGGGTAGCTCCTACAATGAGCAGTTCTTC. The rearrangement uses TRBV7-6 and TRBJ2-1; 12 nucleotides line up with TRBD2. The V gene end was trimmed by 5 bases and the J gene end by 0 bases; junction bases not matched to a gene: 14. The CDR3 is 20 amino acids. Germline CDR1 and CDR2: SGHVS and FNYEAQ.

This clonotype has only a few counts. The chain recombines TRBV6-5 with TRBJ2-5; D remains unclear. The CDR3 is made up of 13 amino acids. Trimming left V 2 bases short and J 2 bases short, with 6 bases between. CDR1 and CDR2 from the germline V gene are MNHEY and SVGAGI. The CDR3 region is CASSYGLQETQYF. DNA for the CDR3: TGTGCCAGCAGTTACGGTCTACAAGAGACCCAGTACTTC.

This clonotype was picked up a small number of times. The chain links TRBV27 to TRBJ1-5; D uncertain. V was shortened by 0 bases and J by 6 bases, with 6 bases between the two germline ends. This CDR3 comprises 13 residues. Germline V gives CDR1 MNHEY, CDR2 SMNVEV (reference sequence). The CDR3 DNA follows: TGTGCCAGCAGTTTATCTTTTGGTCAGCCCCAGCATTTT. Protein sequence: CASSLSFGQPQHF.

The chain carries TRBV6-1 and TRBJ2-2, with 8 bases fitting TRBD2. J was trimmed by 4 bases and V by 8 bases; bases with no gene match: 6. Germline V gene sequence: CDR1 MNHNS, CDR2 SASEGT. The length of the CDR3 is 14 residues. DNA of the CDR3: TGTGCCAGCGTGGGACTAGTTTTCACCGGGGAGCTGTTTTTT. This sequence encodes CASVGLVFTGELFF.

This clonotype was detected many times. CDR3 loop: CASSHYGGRANTGELFF. In DNA form, the CDR3 reads TGTGCCAGCAGCCATTACGGCGGGAGGGCCAACACCGGGGAGCTGTTTTTT. The rearrangement uses TRBV3-1 and TRBJ2-2; 9 nucleotides align to TRBD2. V lost 3 bases to trimming and J lost 2 bases; unmatched junction nucleotides: 7. Germline V gives CDR1 LGHDT, CDR2 YNNKEL (reference sequence). The CDR3 consists of 17 residues.

The rearrangement uses TRBV20-1 and TRBJ2-1; the match to TRBD1 covers 9 bases. Germline V gives CDR1 DFQATT, CDR2 SNEGSKA (reference sequence). Trimming removed 1 base from V and 3 bases from J; junction bases left unmatched: 1. This CDR3 has 14 amino acids. The DNA for the CDR3 is TGCAGTGCTAGAGCGACAGGGGGCTACAATGAGCAGTTCTTC. This gives the protein CSARATGGYNEQFF.

This clonotype was counted only a few times. The rearrangement links TRBV5-1 to TRBJ1-2, with 7 bases matching TRBD1. The CDR3 contains 14 residues. V was clipped by 0 bases and J by 6 bases; unmatched bases: 5. Germline V gives CDR1 SGHRS, CDR2 YFSETQ. The CDR3 region is CASSLAGGEHGYTF. The CDR3 bases are TGCGCCAGCAGCTTGGCAGGGGGAGAACATGGCTACACCTTC.

This clonotype was counted only a few times. V usage is TRBV12-3 or TRBV12-4 and J usage is TRBJ1-2; D call uncertain. The CDR3 runs to 17 residues. Trimming took 5 bases from V and 3 from J, leaving 22 bases between them. CDR3 amino acids: CASSVLLGATDYYGYTF. The CDR3 DNA reads TGTGCCAGCAGTGTCCTCTTGGGTGCCACGGATTACTATGGCTACACCTTC.

The table lists this clonotype with a few counts. The gene calls are TRBV3-1 and TRBJ2-1; tentatively, D is TRBD1 (6 bases). The germline gives CDR1 LGHDT, CDR2 YNNKEL (reference sequence). This CDR3 is 15 amino acids long. The V and J ends lost 4 bases and 10 bases respectively, with 20 bases between them. The CDR3 here is CASSLWTASRGEQFF. CDR3 sequence (DNA): TGTGCCAGCAGCCTATGGACAGCCTCTCGCGGGGAGCAGTTCTTC.

This clonotype was picked up many times. The chain links TRBV14 to TRBJ1-3; no definite D call. V was cut by 4 bases and J by 0 bases, with 1 base left in between. CDR1 is SGHDN and CDR2 is FVKESK in the germline V gene. CDR3 length equals 12 residues. The CDR3 spells CASSPSGNTIYF. The DNA of the CDR3 is TGTGCCAGCAGCCCCTCTGGAAACACCATATATTTT.

This sequence joins TRBV12-3 or TRBV12-4 and TRBJ1-1; TRBD1 matches at 7 bases. The V gene end was trimmed by 2 bases and the J gene end by 7 bases; junction bases not matched to a gene: 1. This CDR3 spans 12 amino acids. In nucleotides, the CDR3 is TGTGCCAGCAGTTTAAGACAGGGTGAAGCTTTCTTT. Protein product: CASSLRQGEAFF.

This clonotype was detected ten times or more. This chain connects TRBV15 to TRBJ2-7, with D perhaps matching TRBD2 (6 bases). CDR1 is LNHNV, CDR2 YYDKDF, per germline (reference sequence). The length of the CDR3 is 13 residues. Trimming stripped 8 bases from V and 3 bases from J, with 14 bases between. The CDR3 here is CATGVLGSYEQYF. The DNA for the CDR3 is TGTGCCACCGGGGTCCTCGGGAGCTACGAGCAGTACTTC.

This clonotype was recorded at least ten times. The genes are TRBV20-1 and TRBJ2-7, with D perhaps TRBD1 (7 bases). The CDR3 spans 12 residues. Germline values: CDR1 DFQATT, CDR2 SNEGSKA (reference sequence). Trimming shortened V by 6 bases and J by 4 bases, and 13 bases separated the two germline ends. The CDR3 sequence: CSAQQGRYEQYF. The CDR3 DNA follows: TGCAGTGCCCAACAGGGGAGGTACGAGCAGTACTTC.

This clonotype was seen at least ten times. The chain links TRBV12-3 or TRBV12-4 to TRBJ1-1; unclear D gene. Trimming shortened V by 7 bases and J by 5 bases, and 14 bases separated the two germline ends. The CDR3 has 13 amino acids. As DNA, the CDR3 is TGTGCCAGCACCTGGGAAGGTTTGACTGAAGCTTTCTTT. This gives the protein CASTWEGLTEAFF.

In this sample, this clonotype turned up many times. The chain uses TRBV5-1 and TRBJ1-1, with 7 positions matching TRBD1. The ends lost 3 bases at V and 5 bases at J; junction bases unmatched: 7. Germline lookup yields CDR1 SGHRS and CDR2 YFSETQ. The CDR3 spans 14 residues. The CDR3 DNA reads TGCGCCAGCAGCTCGACCAGGGGGGGGACTGAAGCTTTCTTT. It is translated as CASSSTRGGTEAFF.

CDR3 nucleotide sequence: TGTGCCACCGCGCCTGGGGAGACCCAGTACTTC. It codes for CATAPGETQYF. This chain uses TRBV2 with TRBJ2-5; D unresolved. Trimming took 10 bases from V and 5 from J, leaving 11 bases between them. CDR3 length: 11 residues. Per the germline V gene, CDR1 is SNHLY and CDR2 is FYNNEI.

With respect to this clonotype: At one end the junction does not follow the germline gene, possibly because of a read error. The chain carries TRBV7-2 and TRBJ2-2; TRBD2 matches at 11 bases. This CDR3 has 16 amino acids. The germline V gene encodes CDR1 SGHTA and CDR2 FQGNSA. The CDR3 region has the DNA TGTGCCAGCAGCCCTAGTACTAGCGGGAGCACCCGGGAGCTGTTTTTT. Translated, it gives CASSPSTSGSTRELFF. The complete variable domain, with remaining parts taken from reference TRBV7-2 and TRBJ2-2, reads GAGVSQSPSNKVTEKGKDVELRCDPISGHTALYWYRQSLGQGLEFLIYFQGNSAPDKSGLPSDRFSAERTGGSVSTLTIQRTQQEDSAVYLCASSPSTSGSTRELFFGEGSRLTVL.

The chain employs TRBV29-1 and TRBJ2-1, with D hard to call. Trimming left V 4 bases short and J 7 bases short, with 8 bases between. The CDR3 spans 11 residues. Germline CDR1 SQVTM, CDR2 ANQGSEA. The chain's CDR3 is CSVGGENEQFF. DNA of the CDR3: TGCAGCGTTGGAGGTGAAAATGAGCAGTTCTTC.

This clonotype was observed a handful of times. The J gene is TRBJ2-7, the V gene TRBV6-2 or TRBV6-3, with 7 nucleotides matching TRBD1. The CDR3 contains 15 residues. The germline V gene has CDR1 MNHEY and CDR2 SVGEGT. V shed 5 bases, J shed 0 bases, and the junction held 7 bases outside the gene matches. The CDR3 DNA sequence: TGTGCCAGCAGTGCCCGGGACAGTCACTCCTACGAGCAGTACTTC. This encodes CASSARDSHSYEQYF.

In its sample, this clonotype was seen a few times. The chain carries TRBV6-1 and TRBJ1-1; 7 bases match TRBD1. V gave up 7 bases and J gave up 1 base; unmatched junction bases: 6. Germline V gives CDR1 MNHNS, CDR2 SASEGT. There are 14 residues in the CDR3. In DNA, the CDR3 is TGTGCCAGCATCGACACAGGGGAGAACACTGAAGCTTTCTTT. This sequence encodes CASIDTGENTEAFF.

The chain uses TRBV6-5 and TRBJ2-5, with 10 bases aligning to TRBD2. This CDR3 comprises 15 residues. The germline V gene encodes CDR1 MNHEY and CDR2 SVGAGI. V lost 0 bases, J lost 10 bases, and 8 bases stayed unmatched. This CDR3 reads CASSYSTSGRAGQYF. The CDR3 region has the DNA TGTGCCAGCAGTTACTCGACCAGCGGGAGGGCCGGCCAGTACTTC.

This chain connects TRBV3-1 to TRBJ2-3; D is possibly TRBD2 (5 bases). The CDR3 runs 15 residues. V was clipped by 0 bases and J by 4 bases, with 11 bases between them. Germline V CDR1 and CDR2: LGHDT, YNNKEL (reference sequence). The CDR3 loop is CASSQDPRAPDTQYF. The CDR3 region has the DNA TGTGCCAGCAGCCAAGATCCGAGGGCCCCAGATACGCAGTATTTT.

This clonotype was detected ten times or more. The CDR3 reads CASSFVRGGLEQYF. Here the CDR3 DNA reads TGTGCCAGCAGCTTTGTGAGGGGGGGGTTGGAGCAGTACTTC. This chain uses TRBV7-8 with TRBJ2-7, with a possible D match to TRBD2 (7 bases). V lost 3 bases and J 7 bases, leaving 16 bases between the germline ends. The germline V gene encodes CDR1 SGHVS and CDR2 FQNEAQ. CDR3 length: 14 residues.

This clonotype occurred many times. The V gene is TRBV5-1, the J gene TRBJ2-1; 9 bases map to TRBD1. The ends lost 4 bases at V and 7 bases at J; junction bases unmatched: 3. Germline V gene sequence: CDR1 SGHRS, CDR2 YFSETQ. This CDR3 contains 13 residues. This CDR3 reads CASSPGQGNEQFF. CDR3 nucleotide sequence: TGCGCCAGCAGCCCGGGACAGGGTAATGAGCAGTTCTTC.

The rearrangement uses TRBV20-1 and TRBJ2-1, with 10 bases that match TRBD1. The J segment lost 4 bases and the V segment lost 1 base, leaving 19 bases of the junction unmatched. Germline CDR1 is DFQATT and CDR2 is SNEGSKA (reference sequence). CDR3 size: 20 residues. This chain's CDR3 is CSARAPGTGVHRTRYNEQFF. CDR3 DNA sequence: TGCAGTGCTAGAGCACCCGGGACAGGGGTTCATCGGACGCGTTACAATGAGCAGTTCTTC.

V and J are TRBV6-1 and TRBJ2-1; D possibly corresponds to TRBD2 (6 bases). Trimming took off 5 bases at V and 0 bases at J, with 17 bases between the two ends. Per the germline V gene, CDR1 is MNHNS and CDR2 is SASEGT. The CDR3 runs to 17 residues. CDR3 protein: CASSTPTSYSSYNEQFF. The DNA of the CDR3 is TGTGCCAGCAGTACCCCAACTAGCTATAGCTCCTACAATGAGCAGTTCTTC.

This clonotype was counted many times. The rearrangement uses TRBV4-3 and TRBJ2-7; 9 nucleotides align to TRBD2. Germline lookup yields CDR1 LGHNA and CDR2 YSLEER. This CDR3 is 14 amino acids long. J gave up 2 bases and V 2 bases, and 1 base lay outside the gene matches. In DNA, the CDR3 is TGCGCCAGCAGCCAATTAGCGGGGGCCTACGAGCAGTACTTC. Translation: CASSQLAGAYEQYF.

This clonotype was detected a few times. V is TRBV6-2 or TRBV6-3 and J is TRBJ2-7; 7 nucleotides line up with TRBD2. V shed 5 bases, J shed 0 bases, and the junction held 4 bases outside the gene matches. There are 14 residues in the CDR3. The germline CDR1 and CDR2 sequences are MNHEY and SVGEGT. The CDR3 DNA reads as TGTGCCAGCAGTAGGAGCGGGGCCTCCTACGAGCAGTACTTC. Translation gives CASSRSGASYEQYF.